These 25 T cell receptor beta chains originate from one sample sequenced in a study of blood T cell repertoires in COVID-19. This table comes from immunoSEQ multiplex PCR, and its TCRdb copy is limited to in-frame clones, with some not included. The sample contains 100,000 to 150,000 clones, approximately 85% of which appear only once. The source material was peripheral blood. Receptors originate from a man older than 75 with active or convalescent COVID-19.

V and J are TRBV5-6 and TRBJ2-7, with 7 bases identical to TRBD1. The CDR3 runs 14 residues. Germline loops: CDR1 SGHDT, CDR2 YYEEEE. J was trimmed by 0 bases and V by 5 bases; bases with no gene match: 5. CDR3 in amino acids: CASRDGTASYEQYF. The CDR3 DNA reads as TGTGCCAGCAGGGATGGGACAGCCTCCTACGAGCAGTACTTC.

The gene calls are TRBV7-3 and TRBJ2-3; 16 bases fit TRBD2. V dropped 5 bases and J dropped 2; count of bases not matched to a gene: 13. The CDR3 covers 20 residues. Germline-derived CDR1 and CDR2 are SGHTA and FQGTGA. The CDR3 DNA reads as TGTGCCAGCAGCCGCCCAATGGGACTAGCGGGGGGGCAACCCACAGATACGCAGTATTTT. This sequence encodes CASSRPMGLAGGQPTDTQYF.

CDR3 loop: CASSRQLFNNSPLHF. The DNA of the CDR3 is TGTGCCAGTAGTCGACAGTTATTTAATAATTCACCCCTCCACTTT. The chain combines TRBV19 with TRBJ1-6, with a weak D call TRBD1 (5 bases). Germline V gives CDR1 LNHDA, CDR2 SQIVND (reference sequence). This CDR3 comprises 15 residues. The V end was cut by 5 bases, the J end by 5 bases, with 13 bases between.

The gene calls are TRBV7-3 and TRBJ1-1, with D possibly TRBD1 on 5 matching bases. The germline CDR1 and CDR2 sequences are SGHTA and FQGTGA. CDR3 length equals 14 residues. V lost 3 bases and J lost 3, with 11 bases in between. In DNA, the CDR3 is TGTGCCAGCAGCTTGAGGGGAGGGGACACTGAAGCTTTCTTT. As protein: CASSLRGGDTEAFF.

This clone was observed a few times. The V call is TRBV7-2, the J call TRBJ2-2, with TRBD2 matching over 12 bases. The trim removed 6 bases at V and 9 bases at J, leaving 8 bases unmatched. CDR1 is SGHTA, CDR2 FQGNSA, per germline. The CDR3 covers 15 residues. The CDR3 loop reads CASSETSGSRRELFF. CDR3 sequence (DNA): TGTGCCAGCAGTGAGACTAGCGGGAGCCGGCGGGAGCTGTTTTTT.

The V call is TRBV5-1, the J call TRBJ2-3; 7 nucleotides line up with TRBD1. The V and J ends lost 2 bases and 4 bases, in that order; junction bases with no gene match: 4. The CDR3 sequence is 14 residues long. CDR1 is SGHRS, CDR2 YFSETQ, per germline. CDR3 protein: CASSFTGVPDTQYF. The CDR3 DNA reads as TGCGCCAGCAGCTTTACAGGGGTCCCAGATACGCAGTATTTT.

This chain links TRBV4-3 with TRBJ2-3; D might be TRBD2 (6 bases). This CDR3 is 16 amino acids long. The germline V gene has CDR1 LGHNA and CDR2 YSLEER. The ends were cut back, 3 bases at V and 7 bases at J, with 20 bases in the middle. The DNA for the CDR3 is TGCGCCAGCAGCCATGAAACTAGCCGGGGGAGTAATACGCAGTATTTT. Translating it yields CASSHETSRGSNTQYF.

V gene TRBV30 combines with J gene TRBJ1-5; D uncertain. Germline V CDR1 and CDR2: GTSNPN, SVGIG (reference sequence). This CDR3 spans 13 amino acids. Between the trimmed V and J ends, which lost 5 bases and 5 bases, there was a span of 13 bases. The CDR3 bases are TGTGCCTGGGCCCTAGTGGGAGATCAGCCCCAGCATTTT. Translation gives CAWALVGDQPQHF.

The V gene is TRBV30, the J gene TRBJ2-2; TRBD1 is a possible D gene (6 bases). Germline-derived CDR1 and CDR2 are GTSNPN and SVGIG (reference sequence). V lost 1 base, J lost 1 base, and 7 bases lay in between. CDR3 length: 14 amino acids. CDR3 DNA: TGTGCCTGGAGTGGGGGGCTGAACACCGGGGAGCTGTTTTTT. Translating gives CAWSGGLNTGELFF.

This clone was seen only once. CDR3 nucleotide sequence: TGTGCCAGCAGCTTAGGAGGGTCTGGGGCCAACGTCCTGACTTTC. Translating gives CASSLGGSGANVLTF. The gene calls are TRBV11-3 and TRBJ2-6; weak D call: TRBD2 (5 bases). The CDR3 consists of 15 residues. With 1 base removed from V and 1 base from J, the gap between germline ends came to 5 bases. CDR1 SGHNT and CDR2 YENEEA come from the germline V gene.

This chain uses TRBV2 with TRBJ2-5; D may be TRBD2 (6 bases). The V and J ends lost 6 bases and 4 bases respectively, with 15 bases between them. The CDR3 length is 14 residues. CDR1 is SNHLY and CDR2 is FYNNEI in the germline V gene. This CDR3 is CASSHRRGGETQYF. CDR3 DNA sequence: TGTGCCAGCAGCCATAGACGGGGAGGAGAGACCCAGTACTTC.

The V gene is TRBV20-1, the J gene TRBJ2-3; D unclear. Germline CDR1 DFQATT, CDR2 SNEGSKA (reference sequence). Trimming cost V 5 bases and J 6 bases, with 9 bases left between them. The CDR3 consists of 11 residues. CDR3 sequence (DNA): TGCAGTGCTTTAGAGGCGGATACGCAGTATTTT. Translating gives CSALEADTQYF.

On this clone: The limits of the CDR3 on the DNA are not certain, so only TCRdb's listed CDR3 is given. The V gene is TRBV19, the J gene TRBJ1-5; the table's TRBD1 call for D was not verified on the DNA. The CDR3 has 17 amino acids, counting both end residues. Germline V CDR1 and CDR2: LNHDA, SQIVND (reference sequence). This CDR3 is CASTSAAPGWSYQPQHF.

The rearrangement joins TRBV6-5 to TRBJ2-1; 7 nucleotides agree with TRBD2. Germline V lookup: CDR1 MNHEY, CDR2 SVGAGI. This CDR3 has 15 amino acids. V shed 6 bases, J shed 7 bases, and the junction held 12 bases outside the gene matches. CDR3 nucleotides: TGTGCCAGCAGCCCCTGGGGGAGGGCCGGTAATGAGCAGTTCTTC. This gives the protein CASSPWGRAGNEQFF.

This clone was detected only a few times. CDR3 residues: CASSRVPSELYGTSEVGDTQYF. CDR3 bases: TGTGCCAGCAGCCGCGTTCCTTCCGAACTTTATGGGACTAGTGAGGTGGGAGATACGCAGTATTTT. The chain recombines TRBV7-3 with TRBJ2-3, with TRBD2 identical over 8 bases. The germline gives CDR1 SGHTA, CDR2 FQGTGA. The trim removed 5 bases at V and 5 bases at J, leaving 30 bases unmatched. The CDR3 totals 22 residues.

This chain connects TRBV19 to TRBJ2-1; TRBD2 matches 11 bases. The germline CDR1 and CDR2 sequences are LNHDA and SQIVND (reference sequence). This CDR3 region has 15 residues. The V segment lost 1 base and the J segment 12 bases; nucleotides outside the gene matches: 8. CDR3 nucleotide sequence: TGTGCCAGTAGTATAGGAGGGCTAGCGGGAGGACGGCAGTTCTTC. It codes for CASSIGGLAGGRQFF.

CDR3 loop: CASSPLGRGEQFF. The DNA for the CDR3 is TGTGCCAGCAGCCCCCTGGGTAGGGGTGAGCAGTTCTTC. V gene TRBV14 combines with J gene TRBJ2-1; TRBD1 might be the D (5 bases). This CDR3 region has 13 residues. V shed 4 bases and J shed 9 bases, with 13 bases lying between them. CDR1 SGHDN and CDR2 FVKESK come from the germline V gene.

The rearrangement joins TRBV19 to TRBJ2-3, with 7 positions matching TRBD2. From germline, CDR1 is LNHDA and CDR2 SQIVND (reference sequence). The CDR3 loop spans 13 amino acids. Losses at the gene ends were 5 bases for V and 6 bases for J; bases not matched to a gene: 5. The CDR3 DNA sequence: TGTGCCAGTAGTTCGTTAGCGGGTGATACGCAGTATTTT. The encoded protein is CASSSLAGDTQYF.

The chain carries TRBV7-6 and TRBJ2-5; 10 nucleotides agree with TRBD1. Trimming at V came to 5 bases and at J to 0 bases, leaving 3 bases not matched to a gene. This CDR3 contains 15 residues. Looked up from germline, CDR1 is SGHVS and CDR2 is FNYEAQ. The CDR3 coding sequence is TGTGCCAGCAGCCAGGGACAGGGGTACCAAGAGACCCAGTACTTC. Amino acids: CASSQGQGYQETQYF.

The chain couples TRBV18 to TRBJ2-1, with TRBD2 identical over 13 bases. CDR3 length: 21 amino acids. V lost 2 bases and J lost 0; bases outside the gene matches: 13. In germline, CDR1 is KGHSH, CDR2 LQKENI. The CDR3 protein is CASSPISTGTSGTSSYNEQFF. CDR3 DNA: TGTGCCAGCTCACCAATTTCTACCGGGACTAGCGGGACCAGCTCCTACAATGAGCAGTTCTTC.

The chain couples TRBV7-8 to TRBJ2-5, with D possibly being TRBD2 (6 bases). The CDR3 is 14 residues long. Looked up from germline, CDR1 is SGHVS and CDR2 is FQNEAQ. With 5 bases removed from V and 4 bases from J, the gap between germline ends came to 14 bases. This CDR3 is CASSTRLDGETQYF. Here the CDR3 DNA reads TGTGCCAGCAGCACCCGACTAGACGGAGAGACCCAGTACTTC. Full variable domain (missing parts from reference TRBV7-8 and TRBJ2-5): GAGVSQSPRYKVAKRGQDVALRCDPISGHVSLFWYQQALGQGPEFLTYFQNEAQLDKSGLPSDRFFAERPEGSVSTLKIQRTQQEDSAVYLCASSTRLDGETQYFGPGTRLLVL.

The CDR3 sequence: CATSGQATFQETQYF. The CDR3 coding sequence is TGTGCCACCTCCGGTCAAGCTACCTTTCAAGAGACCCAGTACTTC. The chain is built from TRBV19 and TRBJ2-5; D ambiguous. The germline V gene encodes CDR1 LNHDA and CDR2 SQIVND (reference sequence). The CDR3 spans 15 residues. Trimming took off 10 bases at V and 2 bases at J, with 20 bases between the two ends.

J is TRBJ2-2 and V is TRBV19; 8 nucleotides align to TRBD1. The CDR3 has 16 amino acids. Germline V gives CDR1 LNHDA, CDR2 SQIVND (reference sequence). With 4 bases clipped from V and 7 bases from J, the junction kept 11 bases outside the gene matches. This CDR3 reads CASSNRQGPWGGELFF. The CDR3 DNA is TGTGCCAGTAGTAACCGACAGGGGCCATGGGGCGGGGAGCTGTTTTTT.

DNA of the CDR3: TGTGCCACCAGCCAACTCTGGGACGGGACTAGCGGAGTCGAGGAGCAGTTCTTC. Translation gives CATSQLWDGTSGVEEQFF. The chain is built from TRBV24-1 and TRBJ2-1, with 11 nucleotides matching TRBD2. Trimming cost V 7 bases and J 10 bases; bases outside gene matches: 20. From germline, CDR1 is KGHDR and CDR2 SFDVKD. CDR3 length: 18 amino acids.

The V gene is TRBV29-1, the J gene TRBJ2-3; tentative D call: TRBD2 (6 bases). The CDR3 contains 15 residues. Germline loops: CDR1 SQVTM, CDR2 ANQGSEA. The V and J ends lost 6 bases and 3 bases respectively, with 19 bases between them. As DNA, the CDR3 is TGCAGCGTAGGTCCGGGGGTGCTTAGTACAGATACGCAGTATTTT. This codes for CSVGPGVLSTDTQYF.